The 2 T cell receptor beta chains presented below share a single source sample, sequenced in a study of T cell responses to AZD1222 COVID-19 vaccine. Sequencing used immunoSEQ multiplex PCR; TCRdb keeps in-frame clones, though not all of them. The table has more than 150,000 clones, 94% seen once; the top ten hold around 1.5%. Sequencing used peripheral blood, obtained 28 days after the second AZD1222 dose. These receptors were obtained from an adult who received the AZD1222 COVID-19 vaccine.

This chain connects TRBV20-1 to TRBJ1-2; D is unclear. Germline lookup yields CDR1 DFQATT and CDR2 SNEGSKA (reference sequence). CDR3 length: 11 residues. Trimming cost V 6 bases and J 6 bases, with 11 bases left between them. CDR3: CSARRSHGYTF. Written as DNA, the CDR3 is TGCAGTGCCCGGAGAAGCCATGGCTACACCTTC.

This chain joins TRBV6-5 and TRBJ2-7; D gene ambiguous. This CDR3 has 15 amino acids. Germline CDR1 is MNHEY and CDR2 is SVGAGI. V lost 4 bases to trimming and J lost 3 bases, with 16 bases between them. For the CDR3, the DNA is TGTGCCAGCAGTTCCCTCAGACTTCGTATCTACGAGCAGTACTTC. It yields the protein CASSSLRLRIYEQYF.